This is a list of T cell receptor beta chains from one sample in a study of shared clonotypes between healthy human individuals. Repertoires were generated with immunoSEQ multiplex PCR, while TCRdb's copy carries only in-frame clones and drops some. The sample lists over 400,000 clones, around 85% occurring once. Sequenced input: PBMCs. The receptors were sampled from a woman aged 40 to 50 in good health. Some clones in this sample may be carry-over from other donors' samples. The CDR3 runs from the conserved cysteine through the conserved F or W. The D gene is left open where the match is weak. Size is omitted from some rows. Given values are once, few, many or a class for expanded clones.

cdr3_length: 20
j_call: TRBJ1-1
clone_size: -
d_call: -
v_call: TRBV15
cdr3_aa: CATSRVIGWSWSSPNTEAFF
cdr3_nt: TGTGCCACCAGCAGAGTAATAGGTTGGAGTTGGTCGTCCCCAAACACTGAAGCTTTCTTT

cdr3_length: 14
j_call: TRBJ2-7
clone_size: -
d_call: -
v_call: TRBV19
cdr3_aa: CASSPGSVSYEQYF
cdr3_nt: TGTGCCAGTAGCCCGGGCAGTGTTTCCTACGAGCAGTACTTC

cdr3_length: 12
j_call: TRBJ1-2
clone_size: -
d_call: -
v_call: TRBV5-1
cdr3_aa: CASSLGGGGYTF
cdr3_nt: TGCGCCAGCAGCTTGGGCGGAGGAGGCTACACCTTC

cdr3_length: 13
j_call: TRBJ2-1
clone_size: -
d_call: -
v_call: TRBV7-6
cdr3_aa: CASSFDVYNEQFF
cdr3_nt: TGTGCCAGCAGCTTTGACGTCTACAATGAGCAGTTCTTC

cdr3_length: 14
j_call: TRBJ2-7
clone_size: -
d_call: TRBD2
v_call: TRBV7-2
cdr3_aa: CASNLAGAPYEQYF
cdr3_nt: TGTGCCAGCAACCTAGCGGGAGCTCCCTACGAGCAGTACTTC

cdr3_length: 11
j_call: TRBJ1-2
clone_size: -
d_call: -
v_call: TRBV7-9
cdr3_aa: CASSLDGGYTF
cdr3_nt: TGTGCCAGCAGCTTAGATGGCGGCTACACCTTC

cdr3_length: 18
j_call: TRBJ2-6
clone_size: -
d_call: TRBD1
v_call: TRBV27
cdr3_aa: CASSPGTGYFSGANVLTF
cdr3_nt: TGTGCCAGCAGTCCCGGGACAGGGTATTTCTCTGGGGCCAACGTCCTGACTTTC

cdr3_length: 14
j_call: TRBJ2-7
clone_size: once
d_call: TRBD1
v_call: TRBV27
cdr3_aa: CASSWDRGRNEQYF
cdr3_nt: TGTGCCAGCAGTTGGGACAGGGGGCGAAACGAGCAGTACTTC

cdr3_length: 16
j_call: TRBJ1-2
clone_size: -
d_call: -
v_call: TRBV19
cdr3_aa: CASSKGHQLTNYGYTF
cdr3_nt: TGTGCCAGTAGTAAAGGACACCAACTTACTAACTATGGCTACACCTTC

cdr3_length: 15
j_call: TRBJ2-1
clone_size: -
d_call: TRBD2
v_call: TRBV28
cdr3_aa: CASSLGGLADNEQFF
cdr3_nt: TGTGCCAGCAGTTTAGGCGGACTAGCGGACAATGAGCAGTTCTTC

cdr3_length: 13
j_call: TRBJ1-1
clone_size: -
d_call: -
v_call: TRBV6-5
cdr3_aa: CASSYGVHTEAFF
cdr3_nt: TGTGCCAGCAGTTACGGGGTTCACACTGAAGCTTTCTTT

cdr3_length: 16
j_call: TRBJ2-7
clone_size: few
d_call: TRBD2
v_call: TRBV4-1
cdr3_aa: CASSQDRTSGRDEQYF
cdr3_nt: TGCGCCAGCAGCCAAGATCGAACTAGCGGGAGGGACGAGCAGTACTTC

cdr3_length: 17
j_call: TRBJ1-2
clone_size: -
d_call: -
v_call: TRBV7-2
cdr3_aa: CASSPYPPSPENYGYTF
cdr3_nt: TGTGCCAGCAGCCCCTACCCCCCGAGCCCTGAGAACTATGGCTACACCTTC

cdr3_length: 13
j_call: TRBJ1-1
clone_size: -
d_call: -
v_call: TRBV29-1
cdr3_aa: CSVVPGMNTEAFF
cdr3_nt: TGCAGCGTTGTTCCAGGGATGAACACTGAAGCTTTCTTT

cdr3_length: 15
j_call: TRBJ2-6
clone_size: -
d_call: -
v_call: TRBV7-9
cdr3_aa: CASSPIAAGANVLTF
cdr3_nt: TGTGCCAGCAGCCCAATAGCAGCTGGGGCCAACGTCCTGACTTTC

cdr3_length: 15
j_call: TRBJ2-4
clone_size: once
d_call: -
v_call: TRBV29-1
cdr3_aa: CSVEIDQLAKNIQYF
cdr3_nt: TGCAGCGTTGAGATCGACCAGCTAGCCAAAAACATTCAGTACTTC

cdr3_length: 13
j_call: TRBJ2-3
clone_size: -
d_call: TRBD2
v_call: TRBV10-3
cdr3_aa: CAIGGLATDTQYF
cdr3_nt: TGTGCCATCGGGGGACTAGCCACAGATACGCAGTATTTT

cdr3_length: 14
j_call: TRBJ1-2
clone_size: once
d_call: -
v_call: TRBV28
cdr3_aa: CASSLRNRENGYTF
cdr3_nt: TGTGCCAGCAGTTTGAGGAACAGGGAAAATGGCTACACCTTC

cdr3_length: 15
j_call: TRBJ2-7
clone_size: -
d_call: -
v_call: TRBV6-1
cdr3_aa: CASSVGPASSYEQYF
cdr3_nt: TGTGCCAGCAGCGTTGGGCCGGCGAGCTCCTACGAGCAGTACTTC

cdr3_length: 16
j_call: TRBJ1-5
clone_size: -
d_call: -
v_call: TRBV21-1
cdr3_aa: CASQGGGNRGNQPQHF
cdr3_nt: TGTGCCAGTCAGGGTGGGGGGAACAGGGGCAATCAGCCCCAGCATTTT

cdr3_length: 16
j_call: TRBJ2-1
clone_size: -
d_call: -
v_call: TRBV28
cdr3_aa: CASSPGIAGPNNEQFF
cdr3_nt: TGTGCCAGCAGCCCCGGGATAGCCGGTCCAAACAATGAGCAGTTCTTC

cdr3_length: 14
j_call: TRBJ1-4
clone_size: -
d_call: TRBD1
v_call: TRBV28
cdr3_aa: CASSAGTGWEKLFF
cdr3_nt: TGTGCCAGCAGTGCCGGGACAGGGTGGGAAAAACTGTTTTTT

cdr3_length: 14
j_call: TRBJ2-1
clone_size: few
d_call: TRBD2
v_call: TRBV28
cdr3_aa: CASRDSGRAGEQFF
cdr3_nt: TGTGCCAGCAGGGATAGCGGGAGGGCCGGTGAGCAGTTCTTC

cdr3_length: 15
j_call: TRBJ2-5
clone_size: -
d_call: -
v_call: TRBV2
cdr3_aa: CASSESTGWQETQYF
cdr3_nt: TGTGCCAGCAGTGAATCAACAGGGTGGCAAGAGACCCAGTACTTC

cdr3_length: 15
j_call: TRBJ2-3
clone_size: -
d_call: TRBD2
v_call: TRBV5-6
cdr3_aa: CASSFIAGYTDTQYF
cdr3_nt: TGTGCCAGCAGCTTCATAGCGGGATACACAGATACGCAGTATTTT

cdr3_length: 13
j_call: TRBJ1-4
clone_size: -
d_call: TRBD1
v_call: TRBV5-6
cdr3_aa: CASGTGSNEKLFF
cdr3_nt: TGTGCCAGCGGGACAGGGTCTAATGAAAAACTGTTTTTT

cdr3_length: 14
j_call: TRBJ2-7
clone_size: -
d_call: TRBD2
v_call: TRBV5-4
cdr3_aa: CASRLAGGPYEQYF
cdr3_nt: TGTGCCAGCCGGCTAGCGGGAGGGCCCTACGAGCAGTACTTC

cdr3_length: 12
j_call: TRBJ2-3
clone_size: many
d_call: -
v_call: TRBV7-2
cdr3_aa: CASSTLADTQYF
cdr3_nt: TGTGCCAGCAGCACCCTAGCAGATACGCAGTATTTT

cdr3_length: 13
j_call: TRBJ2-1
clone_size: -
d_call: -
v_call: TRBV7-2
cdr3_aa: CASNTRAYNEQFF
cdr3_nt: TGTGCCAGCAACACTAGGGCCTACAATGAGCAGTTCTTC

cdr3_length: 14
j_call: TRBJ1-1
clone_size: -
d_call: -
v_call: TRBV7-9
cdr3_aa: CASSPVRTGAEAFF
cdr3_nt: TGTGCCAGCAGCCCCGTGCGGACGGGGGCTGAAGCTTTCTTT

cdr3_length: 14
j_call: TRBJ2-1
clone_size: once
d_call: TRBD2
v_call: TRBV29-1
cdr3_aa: CSVEPSGRYNEQFF
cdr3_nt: TGCAGCGTTGAACCTAGCGGGAGGTACAATGAGCAGTTCTTC

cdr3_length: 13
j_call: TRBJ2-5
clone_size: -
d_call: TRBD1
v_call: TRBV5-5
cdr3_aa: CASSSGTGRSQYF
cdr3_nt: TGTGCCAGCAGTTCAGGGACAGGCCGTTCCCAGTACTTC

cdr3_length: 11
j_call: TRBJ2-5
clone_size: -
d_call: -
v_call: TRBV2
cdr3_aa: CANGVQETQYF
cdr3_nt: TGTGCCAACGGGGTCCAAGAGACCCAGTACTTC

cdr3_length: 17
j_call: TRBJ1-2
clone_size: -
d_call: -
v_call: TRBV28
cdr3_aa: CASSLLGLGRGNYGYTF
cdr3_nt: TGTGCCAGCAGTTTGTTAGGGCTGGGCAGGGGCAACTATGGCTACACCTTC

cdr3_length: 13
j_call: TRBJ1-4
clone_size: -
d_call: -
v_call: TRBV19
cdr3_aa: CASSTGGEEKLFF
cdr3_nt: TGTGCCAGTAGTACGGGCGGGGAAGAAAAACTGTTTTTT

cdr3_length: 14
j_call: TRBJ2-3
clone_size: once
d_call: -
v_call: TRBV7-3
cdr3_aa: CASTSGSSTDTQYF
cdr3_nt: TGTGCCAGCACCAGCGGGTCTAGCACAGATACGCAGTATTTT

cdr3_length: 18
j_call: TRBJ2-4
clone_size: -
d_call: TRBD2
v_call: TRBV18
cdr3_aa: CASSPTMTSGAFGNIQYF
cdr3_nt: TGTGCCAGCTCACCCACGATGACTAGCGGGGCTTTCGGGAACATTCAGTACTTC

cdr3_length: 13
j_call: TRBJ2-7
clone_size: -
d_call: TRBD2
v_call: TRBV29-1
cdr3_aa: CSVALAGLREQYF
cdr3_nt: TGCAGCGTTGCACTAGCGGGATTACGCGAGCAGTACTTC

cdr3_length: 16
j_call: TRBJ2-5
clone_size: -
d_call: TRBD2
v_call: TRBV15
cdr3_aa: CATSSGASGILETQYF
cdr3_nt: TGTGCCACCAGCAGTGGTGCTAGCGGGATTCTGGAGACCCAGTACTTC

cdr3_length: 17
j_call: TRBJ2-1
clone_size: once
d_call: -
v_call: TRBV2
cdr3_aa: CASSETRRISSYNEQFF
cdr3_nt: TGTGCCAGCAGTGAGACCAGGCGGATCAGCTCCTACAATGAGCAGTTCTTC

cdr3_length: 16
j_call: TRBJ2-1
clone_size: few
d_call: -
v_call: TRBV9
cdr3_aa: CASSVLRGPSYNEQFF
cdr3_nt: TGTGCCAGCAGCGTCTTACGAGGGCCATCCTACAATGAGCAGTTCTTC

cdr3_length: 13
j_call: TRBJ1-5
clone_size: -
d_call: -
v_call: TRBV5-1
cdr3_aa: CASSPQGNQPQHF
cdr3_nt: TGCGCCAGCAGCCCCCAGGGGAATCAGCCCCAGCATTTT

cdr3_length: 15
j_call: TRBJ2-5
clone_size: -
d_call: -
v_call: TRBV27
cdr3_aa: CASSSVQGYQETQYF
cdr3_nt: TGTGCCAGCAGTTCAGTACAGGGATACCAAGAGACCCAGTACTTC

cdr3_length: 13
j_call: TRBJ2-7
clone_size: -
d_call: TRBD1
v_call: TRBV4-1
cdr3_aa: CASSARGLDEQYF
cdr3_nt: TGCGCCAGCAGCGCCAGGGGGTTGGACGAGCAGTACTTC

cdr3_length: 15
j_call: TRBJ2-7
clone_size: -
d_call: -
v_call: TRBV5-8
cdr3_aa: CASSFFWGAVHEQYF
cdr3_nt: TGTGCCAGCAGCTTTTTCTGGGGGGCGGTCCACGAGCAGTACTTC

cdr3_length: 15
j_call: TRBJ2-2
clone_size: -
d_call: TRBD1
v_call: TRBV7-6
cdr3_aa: CASSFGQANTGELFF
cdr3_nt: TGTGCCAGCAGCTTCGGACAGGCGAACACCGGGGAGCTGTTTTTT

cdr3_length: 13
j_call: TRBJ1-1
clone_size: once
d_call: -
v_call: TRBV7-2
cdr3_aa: CASSLSANTEAFF
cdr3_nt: TGTGCCAGCAGCTTATCAGCGAACACTGAAGCTTTCTTT

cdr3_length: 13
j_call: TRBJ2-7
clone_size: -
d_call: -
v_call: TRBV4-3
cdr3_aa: CASSRRMDTEQYF
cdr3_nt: TGCGCCAGCAGCCGCCGTATGGACACCGAGCAGTACTTC

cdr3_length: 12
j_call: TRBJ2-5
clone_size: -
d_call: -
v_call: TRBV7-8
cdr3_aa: CASSRSQETQYF
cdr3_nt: TGTGCCAGCAGCAGGAGCCAAGAGACCCAGTACTTC

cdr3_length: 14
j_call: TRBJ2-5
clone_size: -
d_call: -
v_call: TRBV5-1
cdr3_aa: CASSTGTTQETQYF
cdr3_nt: TGCGCCAGCAGCACCGGGACGACCCAAGAGACCCAGTACTTC

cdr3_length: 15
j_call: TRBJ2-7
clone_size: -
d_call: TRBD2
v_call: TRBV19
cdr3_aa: CASSIASGGRSEQYF
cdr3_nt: TGTGCCAGTAGTATAGCAAGCGGCGGGAGGTCCGAGCAGTACTTC

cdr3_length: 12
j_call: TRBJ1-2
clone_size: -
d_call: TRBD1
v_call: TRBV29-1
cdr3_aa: CSVLGQESGYTF
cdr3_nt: TGCAGCGTTCTTGGACAGGAAAGTGGCTACACCTTC